Following are 17 T cell receptor beta chains from one sample sequenced in a study of blood T cell repertoires in COVID-19. Clones were sequenced by immunoSEQ multiplex PCR, and TCRdb holds only the in-frame ones, with some missing. The sample gives about 61,000 clones, about 78% of which show up once; about 20% is in the top ten. Sequenced input: peripheral blood. The receptor source for this set is a man older than 75 with active or convalescent COVID-19.

This chain connects TRBV2 to TRBJ1-2, with D hard to call. V dropped 8 bases and J dropped 4 bases, with 20 bases sitting between them. The germline gives CDR1 SNHLY, CDR2 FYNNEI. This CDR3 spans 15 amino acids. CDR3 sequence reads: CASGSLGYGIYGYTF. The CDR3 DNA reads TGTGCCAGCGGATCATTGGGCTACGGGATCTATGGCTACACCTTC.

The chain carries TRBV4-2 and TRBJ1-5, with D hard to call. V gave up 2 bases and J gave up 0 bases, with 5 bases separating them. The germline V gene encodes CDR1 LGHNA and CDR2 YNFKEQ. The CDR3 totals 14 residues. The CDR3 protein is CASSQQNSNQPQHF. The CDR3 DNA follows: TGTGCCAGCAGCCAACAGAATAGCAATCAGCCCCAGCATTTT.

This clone appeared once. The chain carries TRBV28 and TRBJ2-7, with D possibly being TRBD1 (6 bases). Trimming shortened V by 1 base and J by 0 bases, and 10 bases separated the two germline ends. This CDR3 spans 15 amino acids. Per the germline V gene, CDR1 is MDHEN and CDR2 is SYDVKM. The CDR3 nucleotides read TGTGCCAGCAGTTTATACGGGACAAGCTCCTACGAGCAGTACTTC. It translates to CASSLYGTSSYEQYF.

This clone was counted only a few times. The V gene is TRBV12-3 or TRBV12-4, the J gene TRBJ2-1, with D tentatively TRBD2 (6 bases). The CDR3 covers 12 residues. V lost 5 bases, J lost 6 bases, and 8 bases lay in between. The chain's CDR3 is CASSPGLNEQFF. Written as DNA, the CDR3 is TGTGCCAGCAGTCCGGGACTCAATGAGCAGTTCTTC.

J is TRBJ2-2 and V is TRBV25-1; 7 bases are shared with TRBD1. In germline, CDR1 is MGHDK, CDR2 SYGVNS. The CDR3 extends over 15 amino acids. Trimming removed 8 bases from V and 4 bases from J; junction bases left unmatched: 10. The CDR3: CASATTTGITGELFF. The CDR3 DNA is TGTGCCAGCGCCACCACGACAGGGATCACCGGGGAGCTGTTTTTT.

The V gene is TRBV27, the J gene TRBJ2-1; D may be TRBD2 (5 bases). Germline assignment: CDR1 MNHEY and CDR2 SMNVEV (reference sequence). The CDR3 is made up of 15 amino acids. Trimming cost V 5 bases and J 6 bases, with 17 bases left between them. Here the CDR3 reads CASSKVSAASNEQFF. The DNA for the CDR3 is TGTGCCAGCAGTAAAGTTAGCGCGGCGTCCAATGAGCAGTTCTTC.

This clone has a single count. This chain connects TRBV10-3 to TRBJ2-5; 8 nucleotides match TRBD1. The germline CDR1 and CDR2 sequences are ENHRY and SYGVKD. The length of the CDR3 is 15 residues. The V gene end was trimmed by 6 bases and the J gene end by 5 bases; junction bases not matched to a gene: 11. The CDR3 nucleotides read TGTGCCATCAGCAGTGAGGACACAGGGGGTGAGACCCAGTACTTC. Residues: CAISSEDTGGETQYF.

This clone was detected a few times. The chain's CDR3 is CASSQTGVDGYTF. In DNA form, the CDR3 reads TGTGCCAGCAGTCAAACAGGGGTGGATGGCTACACCTTC. The chain uses TRBV2 and TRBJ1-2, with 7 bases fitting TRBD1. V lost 5 bases to trimming and J lost 6 bases; unmatched junction nucleotides: 6. The germline CDR1 and CDR2 sequences are SNHLY and FYNNEI. This CDR3 comprises 13 residues.

V and J are TRBV5-8 and TRBJ1-1; D is undetermined. The CDR3 has 14 residues. Trimming took 0 bases from V and 0 from J, leaving 6 bases between them. Germline values: CDR1 SGHTS, CDR2 YDEGEE. CDR3 in DNA: TGTGCCAGCAGCTTGGGGCAGATGAACACTGAAGCTTTCTTT. It encodes CASSLGQMNTEAFF.

The chain has TRBV3-1 (or the pseudogene TRBV3-2) and TRBJ2-3; the D is unclear. This CDR3 is 18 amino acids long. From germline, CDR1 is LGHDT and CDR2 YNNKEL (reference sequence). Between the trimmed V and J ends, which lost 3 bases and 1 base, there was a span of 20 bases. The CDR3 spells CASSHNNPDWRGTDTQYF. CDR3 DNA: TGTGCCAGCAGCCACAATAACCCCGACTGGCGCGGCACAGATACGCAGTATTTT.

The V gene is TRBV7-9, the J gene TRBJ2-2, with D perhaps matching TRBD2 (5 bases). The CDR3 has 17 residues. Deletions cut 5 bases from V and 0 bases from J, with 16 bases between. CDR1 is SEHNR, CDR2 FQNEAQ, per germline (reference sequence). The CDR3 DNA follows: TGTGCCAGCAGCGCAGAGGGCAGAACTTCGAACACCGGGGAGCTGTTTTTT. Its translation: CASSAEGRTSNTGELFF.

The chain employs TRBV7-9 and TRBJ1-6; D is uncertain. Per the germline V gene, CDR1 is SEHNR and CDR2 is FQNEAQ (reference sequence). The V end lost 2 bases, the J end lost 13 bases, and 9 bases lay between the germline ends. This CDR3 is built from 12 residues. The chain's CDR3 is CASSLIGLPLHF. The CDR3 DNA is TGTGCCAGCAGCTTAATCGGACTCCCCCTCCACTTT. Filled out from reference TRBV7-9 and TRBJ1-6, the complete variable domain reads DTGVSQNPRHKITKRGQNVTFRCDPISEHNRLYWYRQTLGQGPEFLTYFQNEAQLEKSRLLSDRFSAERPKGSFSTLEIQRTEQGDSAMYLCASSLIGLPLHFGNGTRLTVT.

V is TRBV30 and J is TRBJ2-1, with 11 bases lining up with TRBD2. The CDR3 runs 17 residues. V lost 7 bases, J lost 2 bases, and 13 bases stayed unmatched. Germline CDR1 GTSNPN, CDR2 SVGIG (reference sequence). CDR3 protein: CASEYSRLAGPYNEQFF. CDR3 nucleotides: TGTGCCTCCGAATACTCAAGACTAGCGGGACCCTACAATGAGCAGTTCTTC. Looking up the rest from reference TRBV30 and TRBJ2-1 gives the full variable domain: SQTIHQWPATLVQPVGSPLSLECTVEGTSNPNLYWYRQAAGRGLQLLFYSVGIGQISSEVPQNLSASRPQDRQFILSSKKLLLSDSGFYLCASEYSRLAGPYNEQFFGPGTRLTVL.

This chain uses TRBV2 with TRBJ2-7; 9 positions agree with TRBD1. The CDR3 extends over 16 amino acids. In germline, CDR1 is SNHLY, CDR2 FYNNEI. V was pared by 4 bases and J by 10 bases, with 17 bases of the junction left unmatched. The CDR3: CASSGGAGWTGDLQYF. The CDR3 nucleotides are TGTGCCAGCAGTGGGGGTGCCGGTTGGACAGGGGATTTACAGTACTTC. The full variable domain, in which reference TRBV2 and TRBJ2-7 provide the parts outside the CDR3, is EPEVTQTPSHQVTQMGQEVILRCVPISNHLYFYWYRQILGQKVEFLVSFYNNEISEKSEIFDDQFSVERPDGSNFTLKIRSTKLEDSAMYFCASSGGAGWTGDLQYFGPGTRLTVT.

The V gene is TRBV5-1, the J gene TRBJ1-3; perhaps TRBD1 as D (5 bases). The CDR3 contains 16 residues. Trimming stripped 4 bases from V and 0 bases from J, with 14 bases between. The germline gives CDR1 SGHRS, CDR2 YFSETQ. The CDR3 DNA reads TGCGCCAGCAGCCTAGACAGAAAATCCTCTGGAAACACCATATATTTT. It yields the protein CASSLDRKSSGNTIYF.

This clone appeared a few times. The junction differs from germline at one of its ends, possibly a read error. This CDR3 is CVTFGTPGQENTGELFF. DNA of the CDR3: TGCGTAACCTTCGGGACCCCGGGACAGGAGAACACCGGGGAGCTGTTTTTT. The chain recombines TRBV10-3 with TRBJ2-2, with 8 bases lining up with TRBD1. The CDR3 extends over 17 amino acids. From germline, CDR1 is ENHRY and CDR2 SYGVKD.

The rearrangement links TRBV4-2 to TRBJ1-2; D perhaps matches TRBD1 (5 bases). Germline CDR1 and CDR2: LGHNA and YNFKEQ. The CDR3 totals 15 residues. V lost 0 bases to trimming and J lost 2 bases, with 10 bases between them. This chain's CDR3 is CASSQDRALNYGYTF. The CDR3 DNA reads TGTGCCAGCAGCCAAGACAGGGCTCTCAACTATGGCTACACCTTC.